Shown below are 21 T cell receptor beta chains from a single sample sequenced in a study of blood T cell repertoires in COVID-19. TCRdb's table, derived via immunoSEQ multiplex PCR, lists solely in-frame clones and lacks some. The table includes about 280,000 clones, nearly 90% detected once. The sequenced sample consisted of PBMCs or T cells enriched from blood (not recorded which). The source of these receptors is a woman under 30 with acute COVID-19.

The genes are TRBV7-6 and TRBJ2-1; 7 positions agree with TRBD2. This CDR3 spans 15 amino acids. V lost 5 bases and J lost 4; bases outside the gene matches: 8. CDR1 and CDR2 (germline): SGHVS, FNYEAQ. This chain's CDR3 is CASSRRLAGYNEQFF. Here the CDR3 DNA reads TGTGCCAGCAGCCGCCGACTAGCTGGGTACAATGAGCAGTTCTTC.

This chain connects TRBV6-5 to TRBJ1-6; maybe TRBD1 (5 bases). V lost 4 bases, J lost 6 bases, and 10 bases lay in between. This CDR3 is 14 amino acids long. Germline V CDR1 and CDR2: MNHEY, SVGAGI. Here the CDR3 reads CASSWRGGNSPLHF. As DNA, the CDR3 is TGTGCCAGCAGTTGGCGCGGGGGTAATTCACCCCTCCACTTT.

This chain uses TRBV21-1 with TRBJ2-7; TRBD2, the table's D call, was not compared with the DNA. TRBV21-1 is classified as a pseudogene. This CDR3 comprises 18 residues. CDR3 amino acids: CASSKRSYFAGSAYEQYF. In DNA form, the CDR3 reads TGTGCCAGCAGCAAAAGGTCTTATTTTGCGGGTTCTGCCTACGAGCAGTACTTC.

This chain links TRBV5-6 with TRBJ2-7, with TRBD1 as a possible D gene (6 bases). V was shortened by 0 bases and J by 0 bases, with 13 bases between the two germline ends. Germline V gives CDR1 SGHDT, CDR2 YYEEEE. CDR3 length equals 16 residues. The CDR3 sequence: CASSLAVGGPSYEQYF. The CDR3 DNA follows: TGTGCCAGCAGCTTGGCGGTTGGGGGCCCCTCCTACGAGCAGTACTTC.

In DNA form, the CDR3 reads TGTGCCAGCAGCGCCAATCGACAGACAGACTACACCTTC. Encoded protein: CASSANRQTDYTF. The chain combines TRBV5-4 with TRBJ1-2, with D possibly matching TRBD1 (5 bases). Deletions cut 4 bases from V and 10 bases from J, with 17 bases between. The CDR3 sequence is 13 residues long. Germline CDR1 and CDR2: SGHNT and YYREEE (reference sequence).

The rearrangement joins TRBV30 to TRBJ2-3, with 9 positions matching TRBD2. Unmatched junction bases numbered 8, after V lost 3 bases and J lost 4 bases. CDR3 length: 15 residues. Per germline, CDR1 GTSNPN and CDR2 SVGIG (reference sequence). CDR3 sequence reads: CAWSGVAGVPDTQYF. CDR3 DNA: TGTGCCTGGAGCGGCGTAGCGGGAGTTCCAGATACGCAGTATTTT.

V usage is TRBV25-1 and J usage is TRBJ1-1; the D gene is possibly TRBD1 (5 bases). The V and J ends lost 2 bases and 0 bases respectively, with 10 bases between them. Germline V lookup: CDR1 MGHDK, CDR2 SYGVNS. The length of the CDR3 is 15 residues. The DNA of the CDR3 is TGTGCCAGCAGTGAAGCGGGGGTTTTGAACACTGAAGCTTTCTTT. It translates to CASSEAGVLNTEAFF.

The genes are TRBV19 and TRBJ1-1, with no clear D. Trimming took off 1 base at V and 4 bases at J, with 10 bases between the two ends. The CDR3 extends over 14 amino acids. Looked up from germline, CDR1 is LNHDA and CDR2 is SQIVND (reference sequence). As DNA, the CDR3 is TGTGCCAGTAGTATAGGTGAGGCGCGCACTGAAGCTTTCTTT. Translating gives CASSIGEARTEAFF.

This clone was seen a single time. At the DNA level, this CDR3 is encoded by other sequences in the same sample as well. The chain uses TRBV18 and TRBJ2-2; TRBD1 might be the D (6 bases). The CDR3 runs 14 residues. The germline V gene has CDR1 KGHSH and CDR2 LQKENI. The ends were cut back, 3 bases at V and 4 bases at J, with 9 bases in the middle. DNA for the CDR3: TGTGCCAGCTCACCCCGACAGGCCACCGGGGAGCTGTTTTTT. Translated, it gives CASSPRQATGELFF.

CDR3 nucleotide sequence: TGTGCCAGCAGGGGGAGTTATGGCTACACCTTC. Translating gives CASRGSYGYTF. This chain uses TRBV6-5 with TRBJ1-2; no firm D call. The CDR3 spans 11 residues. Germline assignment: CDR1 MNHEY and CDR2 SVGAGI. V gave up 6 bases and J gave up 5 bases, with 7 bases separating them.

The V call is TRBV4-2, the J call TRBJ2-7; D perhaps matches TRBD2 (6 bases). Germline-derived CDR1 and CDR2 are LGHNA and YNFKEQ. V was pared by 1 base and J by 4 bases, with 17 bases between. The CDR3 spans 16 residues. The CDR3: CASSQGSDSGVYEQYF. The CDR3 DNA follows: TGTGCCAGCAGCCAAGGATCGGATAGCGGAGTATACGAGCAGTACTTC.

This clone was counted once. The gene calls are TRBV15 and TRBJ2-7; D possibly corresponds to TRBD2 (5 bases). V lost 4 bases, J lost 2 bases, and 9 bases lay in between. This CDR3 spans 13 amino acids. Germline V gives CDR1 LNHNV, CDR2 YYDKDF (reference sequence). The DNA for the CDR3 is TGTGCCACCAGCACTCAACTAGCCTACGAGCAGTACTTC. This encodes CATSTQLAYEQYF.

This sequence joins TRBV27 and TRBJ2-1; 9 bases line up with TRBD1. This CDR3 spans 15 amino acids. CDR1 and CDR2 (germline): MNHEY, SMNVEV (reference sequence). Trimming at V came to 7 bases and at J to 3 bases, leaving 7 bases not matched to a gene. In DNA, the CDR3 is TGTGCCAGCAAAGAACAGGGGGCAAACTACAATGAGCAGTTCTTC. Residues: CASKEQGANYNEQFF.

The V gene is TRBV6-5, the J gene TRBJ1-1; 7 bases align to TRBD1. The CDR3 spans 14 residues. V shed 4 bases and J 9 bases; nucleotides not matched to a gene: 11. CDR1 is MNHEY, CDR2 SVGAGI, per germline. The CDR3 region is CASSWTGNTGQAFF. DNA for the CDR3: TGTGCCAGCAGTTGGACAGGCAACACGGGGCAAGCTTTCTTT.

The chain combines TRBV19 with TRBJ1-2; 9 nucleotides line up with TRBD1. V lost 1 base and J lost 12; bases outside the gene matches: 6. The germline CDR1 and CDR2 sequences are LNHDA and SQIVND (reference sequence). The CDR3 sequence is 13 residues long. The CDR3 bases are TGTGCCAGTAGTATAGCGGACAGGGGAGTTGACACCTTC. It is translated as CASSIADRGVDTF. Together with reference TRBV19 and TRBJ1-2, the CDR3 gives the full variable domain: DGGITQSPKYLFRKEGQNVTLSCEQNLNHDAMYWYRQDPGQGLRLIYYSQIVNDFQKGDIAEGYSVSREKKESFPLTVTSAQKNPTAFYLCASSIADRGVDTFGSGTRLTVV.

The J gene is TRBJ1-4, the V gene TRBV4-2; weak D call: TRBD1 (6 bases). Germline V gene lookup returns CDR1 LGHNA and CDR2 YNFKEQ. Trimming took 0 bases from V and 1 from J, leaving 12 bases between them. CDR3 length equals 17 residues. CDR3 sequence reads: CASSQEQGSLTNEKLFF. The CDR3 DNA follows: TGTGCCAGCAGCCAAGAACAGGGTTCACTAACTAATGAAAAACTGTTTTTT.

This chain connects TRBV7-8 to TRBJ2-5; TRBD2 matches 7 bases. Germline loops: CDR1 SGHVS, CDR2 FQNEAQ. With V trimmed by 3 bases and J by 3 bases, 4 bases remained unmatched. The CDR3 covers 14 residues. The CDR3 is CASSFGRIKETQYF. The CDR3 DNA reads TGTGCCAGCAGCTTCGGGAGGATTAAAGAGACCCAGTACTTC.

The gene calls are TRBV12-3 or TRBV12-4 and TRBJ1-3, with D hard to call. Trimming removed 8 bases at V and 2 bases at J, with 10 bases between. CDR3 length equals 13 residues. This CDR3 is CASQPPAGNTIYF. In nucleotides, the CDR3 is TGTGCCAGCCAACCCCCAGCTGGAAACACCATATATTTT.

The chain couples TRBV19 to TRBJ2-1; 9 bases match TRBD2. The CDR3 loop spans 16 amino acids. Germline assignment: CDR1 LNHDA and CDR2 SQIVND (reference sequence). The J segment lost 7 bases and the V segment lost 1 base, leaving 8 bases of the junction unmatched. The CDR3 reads CASSIGGGRGLNEQFF. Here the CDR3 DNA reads TGTGCCAGTAGTATAGGAGGCGGGAGGGGGCTTAATGAGCAGTTCTTC.

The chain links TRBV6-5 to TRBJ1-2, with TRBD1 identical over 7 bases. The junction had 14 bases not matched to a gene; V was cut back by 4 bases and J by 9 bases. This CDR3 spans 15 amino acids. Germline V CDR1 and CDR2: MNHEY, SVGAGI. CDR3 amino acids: CASSFRGTANFSYTF. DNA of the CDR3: TGTGCCAGCAGTTTTCGAGGGACAGCCAATTTCAGCTACACCTTC.

The CDR3 region has the DNA TGTGCCAGCAGCTTAAGGACACGGAGCACCGGGGAGCTGTTTTTT. Translated: CASSLRTRSTGELFF. The chain couples TRBV11-1 to TRBJ2-2, with a weak D call TRBD1 (5 bases). CDR1 is SGHAT, CDR2 FQDESV, per germline (reference sequence). The CDR3 spans 15 residues. V was cut by 2 bases and J by 4 bases, with 11 bases left in between.